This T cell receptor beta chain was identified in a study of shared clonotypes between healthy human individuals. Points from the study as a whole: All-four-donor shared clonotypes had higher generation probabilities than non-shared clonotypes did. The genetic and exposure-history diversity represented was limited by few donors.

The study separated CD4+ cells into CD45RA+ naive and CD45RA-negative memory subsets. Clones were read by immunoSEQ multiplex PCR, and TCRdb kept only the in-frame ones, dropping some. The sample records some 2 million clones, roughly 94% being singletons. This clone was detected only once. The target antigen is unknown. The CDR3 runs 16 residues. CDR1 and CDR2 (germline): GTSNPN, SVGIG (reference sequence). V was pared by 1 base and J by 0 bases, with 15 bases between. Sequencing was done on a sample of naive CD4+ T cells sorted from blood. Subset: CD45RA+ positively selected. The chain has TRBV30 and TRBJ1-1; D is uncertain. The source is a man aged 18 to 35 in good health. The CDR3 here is CAWSGQVGWLNTEAFF. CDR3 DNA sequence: TGTGCCTGGAGTGGGCAGGTAGGATGGTTGAACACTGAAGCTTTCTTT.